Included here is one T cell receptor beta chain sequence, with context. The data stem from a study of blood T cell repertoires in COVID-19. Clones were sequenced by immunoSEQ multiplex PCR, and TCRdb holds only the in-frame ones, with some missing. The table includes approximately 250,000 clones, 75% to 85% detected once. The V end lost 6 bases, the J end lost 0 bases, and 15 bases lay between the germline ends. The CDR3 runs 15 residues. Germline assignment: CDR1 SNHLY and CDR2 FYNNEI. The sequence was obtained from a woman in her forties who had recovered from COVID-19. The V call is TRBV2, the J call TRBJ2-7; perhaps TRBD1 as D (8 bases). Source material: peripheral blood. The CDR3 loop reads CASRGGTGTSYEQYF. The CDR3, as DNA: TGTGCCAGCAGGGGGGGGACAGGAACCTCCTACGAGCAGTACTTC.